This T cell receptor (beta chain) appears in the sequencing data of a study of graft-versus-host responses after intestinal transplantation. Study-wide background: All of the recipients had induction that used anti-thymocyte globulin, then tacrolimus and steroids for approximately 3 years.

Study findings and constraints: Some patients had graft-donor T cell macrochimerism. In their allografts, the ratios of graft-versus-host to host-versus-graft T cell clones were high. Ileal or blood samples showed some GvH clones first, and such clones were also found in recipient marrow.

The protocol was immunoSEQ multiplex PCR, while the TCRdb copy is restricted to in-frame clones and leaves out a portion. The sample consists of about 19,000 clones, around 80% of them appearing once. Concerning this clone itself: Its specificity is not known.

The receptor was derived from a human patient who received an intestinal transplant, so some T cells may come from the graft donor. The material was PBMCs, obtained 14 days after transplant.

The CDR3 DNA reads TGTGCCAGCAGCTTGGACAAAACTAACTATGGCTACACCTTC. Translation: CASSLDKTNYGYTF. The V call is TRBV5-4, the J call TRBJ1-2; no firm D call. There are 14 residues in the CDR3. Germline V gives CDR1 SGHNT, CDR2 YYREEE (reference sequence). Deletions cut 0 bases from V and 0 bases from J, with 6 bases between. The full variable domain, completed using reference TRBV5-4 and TRBJ1-2, is ETGVTQSPTHLIKTRGQQVTLRCSSQSGHNTVSWYQQALGQGPQFIFQYYREEENGRGNFPPRFSGLQFPNYSSELNVNALELDDSALYLCASSLDKTNYGYTFGSGTRLTVV.